This record covers a single TCR beta chain. This sample is drawn from a study of OX40 agonist ivuxolimab in advanced cancers. In the study overall: The study enrolled dose-escalation patients with hepatocellular carcinoma, melanoma, renal cell or head and neck cancer.

TCRdb keeps only in-frame clones here, not all; method: immunoSEQ multiplex PCR. The sample carries 99,000 or so clones, about 92% recorded once. The specimen comprised CD4+ or CD8+ T cells sorted from blood, sampled in a trial of the OX40 agonist ivuxolimab. The receptor's source is an adult with an advanced solid tumor such as melanoma, head and neck, liver or kidney cancer.

CDR3 protein: CASSYQAGGLNSPLHF. CDR3 bases: TGTGCCAGCAGTTACCAGGCAGGCGGGCTAAATTCACCCCTCCACTTT. The V and J genes are TRBV6-6 and TRBJ1-6; D call uncertain. V lost 2 bases, J lost 7 bases, and 15 bases lay in between. This CDR3 is 16 amino acids long. Germline CDR1 reads MNHNY; CDR2 reads SVGAGI (reference sequence).